One sample yielded the 15 T cell receptor beta chains listed below, sequenced in a study of T-cell reconstitution after alpha-beta-depleted transplantation in children (dated by TCRdb to about 2016). Library method: PCR. Instrument used: Illumina HiSeq 2500. Molecular barcoding was employed in the preparation of TCR libraries, with unique molecular identifiers being used to normalize TCRbeta repertoire quantification. Starting from the raw public reads, TCRdb applied fastp trimming at Q25, assembled clones with MiXCR and retained in-frame beta chains. Each record represents a unique CDR3 protein, reported with the most common genes and DNA among its rows. This sample lists around 450,000 distinct CDR3 sequences; about 17% were detected once. The ten biggest clones cover under 30% of the sample. The meaning of the sample's treatment or condition label: allogeneic hematopoietic cell transplantation with graft depleted of TCRalphabeta T cells and CD19 B cells.

This specimen was PBMCs, mostly from graft donor cells, taken 360 days after TCRalphabeta/CD19-depleted stem cell transplant. Receptors originate from a boy in the first two years of life who had a stem cell transplant for Wiskott-Aldrich syndrome, so the T cells may come from the graft donor.

J is TRBJ2-1 and V is TRBV20-1; 8 bases are shared with TRBD2. Germline CDR1 and CDR2: DFQATT and SNEGSKA (reference sequence). The ends lost 3 bases at V and 0 bases at J; junction bases unmatched: 7. This CDR3 has 16 residues. CDR3 in amino acids: CSASVSGASSYNEQFF. For the CDR3, the DNA is TGCAGTGCTAGTGTTAGCGGGGCCAGCTCCTACAATGAGCAGTTCTTC.

This rearrangement joins TRBV30 to TRBJ1-5; the D gene is possibly TRBD1 (5 bases). Trimming shortened V by 3 bases and J by 3 bases, and 18 bases separated the two germline ends. The V gene's germline CDR1 is GTSNPN and CDR2 SVGIG (reference sequence). The CDR3 sequence is 16 residues long. The CDR3 coding sequence is TGTGCCTGGAGCCCGGGACCCACTTATTCCAATCAGCCCCAGCATTTT. It is translated as CAWSPGPTYSNQPQHF.

This clonotype was counted a few times. Compared with germline, one end of the junction differs, possibly owing to a read error. The genes are TRBV6-1 and TRBJ2-2, with no clear D. The V gene's germline CDR1 is MNHNS and CDR2 SASEGT. The CDR3 contains 15 residues. The CDR3: CASTERVAGLGELFF. In nucleotides, the CDR3 is TGTGCCAGCACTGAAAGGGTGGCAGGCCTCGGGGAGCTGTTTTTT.

The rearrangement uses TRBV12-3 or TRBV12-4 and TRBJ2-7; 11 positions agree with TRBD1. Trimming cost V 3 bases and J 2 bases; bases outside gene matches: 6. This CDR3 has 16 residues. The CDR3 reads CASSLTGQGVAYEQYF. The DNA of the CDR3 is TGTGCCAGCAGTTTGACGGGACAGGGGGTTGCCTACGAGCAGTACTTC.

This clonotype was seen only once. One end of the junction does not line up with germline, which may come from a read error. This sequence joins TRBV2 and TRBJ2-3, with 7 bases aligning to TRBD1. Looked up from germline, CDR1 is SNHLY and CDR2 is FYNNEI. The length of the CDR3 is 19 residues. For the CDR3, the DNA is TGTGCCATCAGTCCCCACGCTCCCGTACAGGGGCGCGGCACAGATACGCAGTATTTT. This gives the protein CAISPHAPVQGRGTDTQYF.

This clonotype was recorded a few times. The chain uses TRBV12-3 or TRBV12-4 and TRBJ1-5; no clear D. The CDR3 totals 16 residues. V was cut by 0 bases and J by 4 bases, with 13 bases left in between. The CDR3, as DNA: TGTGCCAGCAGTTTAGCGCAAGGGTTGCGGAATCAGCCCCAGCATTTT. Its protein product is CASSLAQGLRNQPQHF.

As for this clonotype: The junction does not match germline at one end; this may be a read error. The chain recombines TRBV12-3 or TRBV12-4 with TRBJ2-1; 7 bases agree with TRBD1. CDR3 size: 13 residues. The CDR3 DNA sequence: TGTGCCAGCAGTCTCCGGGACAGCATGAGCAGGGTCTTC. Translation gives CASSLRDSMSRVF.

The chain employs TRBV5-1 and TRBJ2-3, with 12 bases matching TRBD2. Trimming at V came to 5 bases and at J to 1 base, leaving 17 bases not matched to a gene. CDR1 and CDR2 from the germline V gene are SGHRS and YFSETQ. The CDR3 runs to 20 residues. The CDR3 reads CASRPPPRTSGIIGTDTQYF. CDR3 nucleotide sequence: TGCGCCAGCAGACCGCCGCCTCGGACTAGCGGGATTATCGGCACAGATACGCAGTATTTT.

CDR3 sequence (DNA): TGTGCCAGCAGTTTATACCAAACCGGGACAGGGTTATCTGGGGCCAACGTCCTGACTTTC. This gives the protein CASSLYQTGTGLSGANVLTF. The rearrangement joins TRBV27 to TRBJ2-6; 9 bases are shared with TRBD1. The trim removed 1 base at V and 1 base at J, leaving 11 bases unmatched. The CDR3 totals 20 residues. CDR1 MNHEY and CDR2 SMNVEV come from the germline V gene (reference sequence).

The chain joins TRBV10-1 to TRBJ2-1; D is perhaps TRBD2 (6 bases). Germline loops: CDR1 WNHNN, CDR2 SYGVQD (reference sequence). Trimming left V 0 bases short and J 8 bases short, with 17 bases between. The CDR3 sequence is 16 residues long. The CDR3 nucleotides read TGCGCCAGCAGTGAGTCGAACCCTAGCGAGGGTTATGAGCAGTTCTTC. This encodes CASSESNPSEGYEQFF.

The chain recombines TRBV20-1 with TRBJ2-1; maybe TRBD1 (5 bases). Germline assignment: CDR1 DFQATT and CDR2 SNEGSKA (reference sequence). V was trimmed by 5 bases and J by 6 bases, leaving 14 bases between them. CDR3 length: 13 amino acids. In DNA form, the CDR3 reads TGCAGTGCTTCCCGGACCAGGGTCAATGAGCAGTTCTTC. It is translated as CSASRTRVNEQFF.

This chain uses TRBV11-1 with TRBJ2-7; 9 bases match TRBD1. V dropped 7 bases and J dropped 2; count of bases not matched to a gene: 21. The CDR3 extends over 19 amino acids. The germline gives CDR1 SGHAT, CDR2 FQDESV (reference sequence). The DNA for the CDR3 is TGTGCCAGCACCCGGGTCGGAGGTCAGGGGACAGGGAAGGCCTACGAGCAGTACTTC. Residues: CASTRVGGQGTGKAYEQYF.

The chain is built from TRBV10-3 and TRBJ2-3, with 9 bases lining up with TRBD2. The V gene's germline CDR1 is ENHRY and CDR2 SYGVKD. This CDR3 spans 15 amino acids. V trimming: 6 bases; J trimming: 2 bases; junction bases outside the gene matches: 6. The CDR3 nucleotides read TGTGCCATCAGGGGGACTAGCCGAATCACAGATACGCAGTATTTT. It translates to CAIRGTSRITDTQYF.

The chain couples TRBV12-3 or TRBV12-4 to TRBJ2-7; no clear D gene. This CDR3 contains 11 residues. V was trimmed by 5 bases and J by 6 bases, leaving 8 bases between them. The CDR3 DNA sequence: TGTGCCAGCAGTCCCAAAGTCGAGCAGTACTTC. Encoded protein: CASSPKVEQYF.

This clonotype appeared a few times. The rearrangement joins TRBV4-3 to TRBJ2-5, with D perhaps being TRBD1 or TRBD2 (5 bases each). V was shortened by 6 bases and J by 5 bases, with 22 bases between the two germline ends. Germline V gene lookup returns CDR1 LGHNA and CDR2 YSLEER. The CDR3 contains 16 residues. The CDR3 nucleotides read TGCGCCAGCAGGGAAGAGGCCCTCGGGACCAGGGAGACCCAGTACTTC. It is translated as CASREEALGTRETQYF.